The clone carrying this T cell receptor beta chain came up a few times. The antigen is undetermined. The authors used template switching to add a universal primer site and gave cDNA unique molecular identifiers. One entry per CDR3 protein results from TCRdb running MiXCR on the 5' RACE reads. The table has a few hundred thousand distinct CDR3 sequences, more than 9% seen once. These data are taken from a study of identical twins. Findings and limits, study-wide: When twins shared out-of-frame alpha sequences, those sequences had excess low generation probability. Diverse VJ usage suggested most zero-insertion clonotypes were not invariant T cells.

All donors were healthy Caucasians. V dropped 1 base and J dropped 4; count of bases not matched to a gene: 8. The CDR3 extends over 16 amino acids. CDR1 and CDR2 from the germline V gene are SGHTA and FQGNSA. This clonotype was sampled from a man in his fifties in good health. The chain combines TRBV7-2 with TRBJ2-7, with 9 bases aligning to TRBD2. Input material: memory T cells sorted from blood. The CDR3 nucleotides are TGTGCCAGCAGCTTAGGGTATAGCGGGAGATCTTACGAGCAGTACTTC. Translating it yields CASSLGYSGRSYEQYF.